The 21 T cell receptor beta chains reported below all come from one sample, sequenced in a study of T cell responses to AZD1222 COVID-19 vaccine. TCRdb's table, derived via immunoSEQ multiplex PCR, lists solely in-frame clones and lacks some. The sample includes roughly 80,000 clones, around four fifths of them seen just once. The material sequenced was peripheral blood, taken on day 0 of AZD1222 vaccination. These receptors originate from an adult in good health.

The chain has TRBV5-1 and TRBJ2-2; D is ambiguous. Trimming removed 0 bases from V and 2 bases from J, with 5 bases in between. Germline V gene data show CDR1 as SGHRS and CDR2 as YFSETQ. This CDR3 has 14 amino acids. CDR3: CASSLGLNTGELFF. In DNA, the CDR3 is TGCGCCAGCAGCTTGGGGTTAAACACCGGGGAGCTGTTTTTT.

V gene TRBV19 combines with J gene TRBJ2-7; TRBD1 matches at 7 bases. The CDR3 extends over 14 amino acids. After removal of 1 base from V and 6 bases from J, the junction contained 6 bases not matched to a gene. Germline V CDR1 and CDR2: LNHDA, SQIVND (reference sequence). The DNA for the CDR3 is TGTGCCAGTAGTATAGTTGGGGCAGGGGGCGAGCAGTACTTC. It translates to CASSIVGAGGEQYF.

The rearrangement links TRBV10-3 to TRBJ2-5; TRBD1 might be the D (6 bases). With 3 bases removed from V and 4 bases from J, the gap between germline ends came to 12 bases. The CDR3 runs 14 residues. Germline-derived CDR1 and CDR2 are ENHRY and SYGVKD. The CDR3 spells CAISDIGRGETQYF. The CDR3 DNA is TGTGCCATCAGTGATATCGGCAGGGGAGAGACCCAGTACTTC.

The gene calls are TRBV23-1 and TRBJ2-4, with a weak D call TRBD1 (6 bases). TRBV23-1 is placed among ORFs of uncertain function. The CDR3 extends over 16 amino acids. The V gene lost 1 base and the J gene lost 2 bases, with 12 bases spanning the gap. The CDR3 loop reads CASSQLDRPSKNIQYF. The DNA of the CDR3 is TGCGCCAGCAGTCAATTGGACAGACCGTCCAAAAACATTCAGTACTTC.

V and J are TRBV9 and TRBJ2-4; possibly TRBD1 or TRBD2 for D (5 bases each). V dropped 6 bases and J dropped 0 bases, with 13 bases sitting between them. Germline CDR1 and CDR2: SGDLS and YYNGEE. The CDR3 contains 15 residues. In DNA form, the CDR3 reads TGTGCCAGCAATGGCGAGGGGCTAGCCAAAAACATTCAGTACTTC. Protein sequence: CASNGEGLAKNIQYF.

The J gene is TRBJ2-1, the V gene TRBV4-3; TRBD2 aligns across 7 bases. This CDR3 has 17 amino acids. CDR1 and CDR2 (germline): LGHNA, YSLEER. V shed 1 base and J 6 bases; nucleotides not matched to a gene: 12. The chain's CDR3 is CASSQGVWTSTGNEQFF. In nucleotides, the CDR3 is TGCGCCAGCAGCCAAGGAGTTTGGACTAGTACGGGCAATGAGCAGTTCTTC.

This clone has only one observation. V gene TRBV7-9 combines with J gene TRBJ1-2; no reliable D call. Trimming removed 1 base at V and 8 bases at J, with 8 bases between. The CDR3 sequence is 12 residues long. Germline CDR1 is SEHNR and CDR2 is FQNEAQ (reference sequence). DNA for the CDR3: TGTGCCAGCAGCTTAGAAGGATACGGCTACACCTTC. Protein product: CASSLEGYGYTF.

This rearrangement joins TRBV7-2 to TRBJ2-7; 10 bases agree with TRBD2. Germline lookup yields CDR1 SGHTA and CDR2 FQGNSA. The CDR3 contains 16 residues. The trim removed 3 bases at V and 3 bases at J, leaving 8 bases unmatched. The CDR3 sequence is CASSLSGGAGVYEQYF. CDR3 DNA: TGTGCCAGCAGCTTGAGCGGGGGGGCCGGGGTCTACGAGCAGTACTTC. Drawing the rest from reference TRBV7-2 and TRBJ2-7, the complete variable domain is GAGVSQSPSNKVTEKGKDVELRCDPISGHTALYWYRQSLGQGLEFLIYFQGNSAPDKSGLPSDRFSAERTGGSVSTLTIQRTQQEDSAVYLCASSLSGGAGVYEQYFGPGTRLTVT.

The genes are TRBV6-5 and TRBJ1-2; D is uncertain. V was clipped by 0 bases and J by 8 bases, with 16 bases between them. Germline V lookup: CDR1 MNHEY, CDR2 SVGAGI. The CDR3 is 15 amino acids. The CDR3 here is CASSYSWQPYGGYTF. CDR3 in DNA: TGTGCCAGCAGTTACTCTTGGCAGCCTTATGGAGGCTACACCTTC.

This rearrangement joins TRBV2 to TRBJ1-2; possible D gene TRBD1, 6 bases. CDR3 length: 17 residues. Deletions cut 1 base from V and 2 bases from J, with 17 bases between. Looked up from germline, CDR1 is SNHLY and CDR2 is FYNNEI. CDR3 amino acids: CASSEGKGGRGNYGYTF. CDR3 coding DNA: TGTGCCAGCAGTGAAGGGAAAGGGGGACGGGGGAACTATGGCTACACCTTC.

This rearrangement joins TRBV19 to TRBJ1-6, with D tentatively TRBD1 (6 bases). V gave up 4 bases and J gave up 10 bases, with 17 bases separating them. CDR3 size: 15 residues. Germline CDR1 reads LNHDA; CDR2 reads SQIVND (reference sequence). The CDR3 DNA sequence: TGTGCCAGTAGTACTCAGGTAGCAGGGGTCTCACCCCTCCACTTT. This translates into CASSTQVAGVSPLHF. The variable domain in full, completed from reference TRBV19 and TRBJ1-6, reads DGGITQSPKYLFRKEGQNVTLSCEQNLNHDAMYWYRQDPGQGLRLIYYSQIVNDFQKGDIAEGYSVSREKKESFPLTVTSAQKNPTAFYLCASSTQVAGVSPLHFGNGTRLTVT.

V gene TRBV7-2 combines with J gene TRBJ1-5; 8 nucleotides agree with TRBD1. V dropped 5 bases and J dropped 7; count of bases not matched to a gene: 4. The CDR3 sequence is 13 residues long. Germline V CDR1 and CDR2: SGHTA, FQGNSA. CDR3 loop: CASSPDRGQPQHF. The DNA for the CDR3 is TGTGCCAGCAGCCCCGACAGGGGACAGCCCCAGCATTTT. The full variable domain, with the rest looked up from reference TRBV7-2 and TRBJ1-5, is GAGVSQSPSNKVTEKGKDVELRCDPISGHTALYWYRQSLGQGLEFLIYFQGNSAPDKSGLPSDRFSAERTGGSVSTLTIQRTQQEDSAVYLCASSPDRGQPQHFGDGTRLSIL.

This clone was recorded a few times. The chain has TRBV6-2 or TRBV6-3 and TRBJ1-5; D is unclear. This CDR3 is 14 amino acids long. Per the germline V gene, CDR1 is MNHEY and CDR2 is SVGEGT. V dropped 2 bases and J dropped 7 bases, with 12 bases sitting between them. In DNA, the CDR3 is TGTGCCAGCAGTTACGGGCTGGAGGGACAGCCCCAGCATTTT. Translating gives CASSYGLEGQPQHF.

This clone was counted between two and nine times. The chain couples TRBV19 to TRBJ1-2; 7 positions match TRBD1. Germline trimming cut 4 bases from V and 4 bases from J; bases unmatched to any gene: 6. The CDR3 is made up of 14 amino acids. The germline CDR1 and CDR2 sequences are LNHDA and SQIVND (reference sequence). CDR3 sequence (DNA): TGTGCCAGTAGTACCCCCGGGACAGTCTATGGCTACACCTTC. Encoded protein: CASSTPGTVYGYTF. Full variable domain (missing parts from reference TRBV19 and TRBJ1-2): DGGITQSPKYLFRKEGQNVTLSCEQNLNHDAMYWYRQDPGQGLRLIYYSQIVNDFQKGDIAEGYSVSREKKESFPLTVTSAQKNPTAFYLCASSTPGTVYGYTFGSGTRLTVV.

Only one count was recorded for this clone. J is TRBJ2-2 and V is TRBV7-3; 12 bases map to TRBD1. V lost 3 bases to trimming and J lost 7 bases; unmatched junction nucleotides: 9. Germline V gives CDR1 SGHTA, CDR2 FQGTGA. The CDR3 has 17 amino acids. The CDR3 coding sequence is TGTGCCAGCAGCTTCCCTGGGACAGGGGGCGCAGGCGGGGAGCTGTTTTTT. Amino acids: CASSFPGTGGAGGELFF.

The V call is TRBV20-1, the J call TRBJ2-4; TRBD2 aligns across 7 bases. J lost 12 bases, V lost 6 bases, and 8 bases had no gene match. CDR1 is DFQATT and CDR2 is SNEGSKA in the germline V gene (reference sequence). This CDR3 has 11 amino acids. The CDR3 sequence is CSASSGNHQYF. CDR3 nucleotides: TGCAGTGCCTCTAGCGGAAATCATCAGTACTTC.

This chain uses TRBV3-1 (or the pseudogene TRBV3-2) with TRBJ2-7; tentatively, D is TRBD1 or TRBD2 (5 bases each). The length of the CDR3 is 14 residues. The ends were cut back, 0 bases at V and 3 bases at J, with 9 bases in the middle. The germline CDR1 and CDR2 sequences are LGHDT and YNNKEL (reference sequence). The CDR3 here is CASSQDLGVYEQYF. In DNA, the CDR3 is TGTGCCAGCAGCCAAGATTTGGGGGTCTACGAGCAGTACTTC.

The V and J genes are TRBV4-3 and TRBJ1-4; the D gene is possibly TRBD1 (5 bases). V lost 3 bases to trimming and J lost 5 bases, with 19 bases between them. This CDR3 is built from 17 residues. CDR1 LGHNA and CDR2 YSLEER come from the germline V gene. The CDR3 region has the DNA TGCGCCAGCAGCCAGGGAGTAGGGGCAGGTGGAAATGAAAAACTGTTTTTT. This sequence encodes CASSQGVGAGGNEKLFF.

The V gene is TRBV4-2, the J gene TRBJ2-2, with D perhaps matching TRBD2 (7 bases). Trimming removed 4 bases from V and 6 bases from J, with 15 bases in between. The germline CDR1 and CDR2 sequences are LGHNA and YNFKEQ. The CDR3 length is 15 residues. The CDR3 DNA reads as TGTGCCAGCAGCCCCCCGGGGGGCCGGGCCGGGGAGCTGTTTTTT. It codes for CASSPPGGRAGELFF.

This clone appeared a few times. This sequence joins TRBV5-8 and TRBJ1-5, with 9 bases fitting TRBD1. Germline CDR1 SGHTS, CDR2 YDEGEE. There are 17 residues in the CDR3. The V and J ends lost 0 bases and 7 bases, in that order; junction bases with no gene match: 11. CDR3 DNA sequence: TGTGCCAGCAGCTTGGGGACAGGGGCCAACTCTTGGCAGCCCCAGCATTTT. Translation gives CASSLGTGANSWQPQHF.

This clone was detected a few times. CDR3 nucleotides: TGTGCCAGCAGCTCAACCCGGGGGGGCGGCACCGGGGAGCTGTTTTTT. Translation gives CASSSTRGGGTGELFF. This chain connects TRBV7-9 to TRBJ2-2; TRBD2 aligns across 8 bases. V dropped 4 bases and J dropped 4; count of bases not matched to a gene: 8. This CDR3 is built from 16 residues. The germline V gene has CDR1 SEHNR and CDR2 FQNEAQ (reference sequence).